Below are 20 T cell receptor beta chains sequenced from a single sample in a study of T cell responses to AZD1222 COVID-19 vaccine. Sequencing was performed with immunoSEQ multiplex PCR; in TCRdb, only in-frame clones are kept and a portion is missing. The table has roughly 150,000 clones, 90% seen once. Material: peripheral blood, obtained on day 0 of AZD1222 vaccination. The source of these receptors is an adult in good health.

The chain is built from TRBV11-2 and TRBJ2-1, with 9 positions matching TRBD2. The CDR3 sequence is 17 residues long. Trimming removed 5 bases from V and 6 bases from J; junction bases left unmatched: 14. Germline assignment: CDR1 SGHAT and CDR2 FQNNGV. The CDR3 DNA reads TGTGCCAGCAGCCTAGTCGCGGTGTTAGCGGGAGTCAATGAGCAGTTCTTC. Translation: CASSLVAVLAGVNEQFF.

V usage is TRBV7-2 and J usage is TRBJ1-5, with TRBD1 identical over 7 bases. This CDR3 is 15 amino acids long. Germline V gene data show CDR1 as SGHTA and CDR2 as FQGNSA. Trimming took 5 bases from V and 3 from J; bases not matched to a gene: 7. CDR3 sequence (DNA): TGTGCCAGCAGCCACGGGACAGCCGTCAATCAGCCCCAGCATTTT. This translates into CASSHGTAVNQPQHF.

The rearrangement joins TRBV7-9 to TRBJ2-7; D gene uncertain. V was cut by 5 bases and J by 0 bases, with 14 bases left in between. This CDR3 is built from 15 residues. Germline V gene sequence: CDR1 SEHNR, CDR2 FQNEAQ (reference sequence). For the CDR3, the DNA is TGTGCCAGCAGCCCGCCAATTTATAGCTCCTACGAGCAGTACTTC. Encoded protein: CASSPPIYSSYEQYF.

This chain connects TRBV2 to TRBJ2-7; 7 bases line up with TRBD1. CDR1 is SNHLY and CDR2 is FYNNEI in the germline V gene. This CDR3 has 15 residues. The V gene end was trimmed by 6 bases and the J gene end by 0 bases; junction bases not matched to a gene: 8. Here the CDR3 DNA reads TGTGCCAGCAGGTCTCCGGGACAGAGCTCCTACGAGCAGTACTTC. Amino acids: CASRSPGQSSYEQYF.

The chain joins TRBV13 to TRBJ2-2; TRBD2 matches 13 bases. Germline V lookup: CDR1 PRHDT, CDR2 FYEKMQ (reference sequence). The CDR3 is 16 amino acids. V shed 4 bases and J 5 bases; nucleotides not matched to a gene: 4. DNA for the CDR3: TGTGCCAGCAGCTCCGGACTAGCGGGAGCGACCGGGGAGCTGTTTTTT. Its translation is CASSSGLAGATGELFF.

The chain combines TRBV18 with TRBJ2-7; no firm D call. V lost 2 bases and J 2 bases, leaving 13 bases between the germline ends. CDR1 and CDR2 from the germline V gene are KGHSH and LQKENI. The CDR3 loop spans 15 amino acids. The CDR3 region has the DNA TGTGCCAGCTCACCAAGCACGGCAGGAACCTACGAGCAGTACTTC. The encoded protein is CASSPSTAGTYEQYF.

The chain employs TRBV18 and TRBJ2-6, with D perhaps TRBD2 (7 bases). V gave up 2 bases and J gave up 0 bases, with 14 bases separating them. CDR1 is KGHSH and CDR2 is LQKENI in the germline V gene. The CDR3 is 18 amino acids. The CDR3: CASSPIEGGSSGANVLTF. The DNA of the CDR3 is TGTGCCAGCTCACCAATCGAGGGGGGGAGCTCTGGGGCCAACGTCCTGACTTTC.

This rearrangement joins TRBV18 to TRBJ2-2, with 7 bases identical to TRBD1. CDR3 length equals 16 residues. Germline values: CDR1 KGHSH, CDR2 LQKENI. Trimming took 8 bases from V and 7 from J; bases not matched to a gene: 16. CDR3 residues: CASRGQAARSYGELFF. As DNA, the CDR3 is TGTGCCAGCCGAGGACAGGCCGCGAGAAGCTACGGGGAGCTGTTTTTT.

The rearrangement joins TRBV6-2 or TRBV6-3 to TRBJ2-7; maybe TRBD1 (6 bases). Germline V gene data show CDR1 as MNHEY and CDR2 as SVGEGT. CDR3 length: 15 amino acids. With 5 bases removed from V and 1 base from J, the gap between germline ends came to 15 bases. CDR3 residues: CASSRPGQKSYEQYF. For the CDR3, the DNA is TGTGCCAGCAGTCGCCCGGGACAAAAGTCCTACGAGCAGTACTTC.

V usage is TRBV20-1 and J usage is TRBJ2-7; no clear D gene. Deletions cut 0 bases from V and 4 bases from J, with 4 bases between. The germline V gene encodes CDR1 DFQATT and CDR2 SNEGSKA (reference sequence). The CDR3 is 11 residues long. The CDR3, as DNA: TGCAGTGCTAGAGAGAGATACGAGCAGTACTTC. It encodes CSARERYEQYF.

The V and J genes are TRBV28 and TRBJ1-1, with D maybe TRBD1 (5 bases). The CDR3 runs to 17 residues. V was pared by 0 bases and J by 1 base, with 15 bases between. Germline V gene lookup returns CDR1 MDHEN and CDR2 SYDVKM. As DNA, the CDR3 is TGTGCCAGCAGTTTATGGGGAAGGGGCAGCAAGAACACTGAAGCTTTCTTT. Its protein product is CASSLWGRGSKNTEAFF.

This chain links TRBV5-4 with TRBJ2-2; 9 bases align to TRBD1. With 2 bases clipped from V and 6 bases from J, the junction kept 11 bases outside the gene matches. The CDR3 length is 17 residues. The V gene's germline CDR1 is SGHNT and CDR2 YYREEE (reference sequence). CDR3 in amino acids: CASSFSLGTGIPGELFF. Here the CDR3 DNA reads TGTGCCAGCAGCTTTTCTCTCGGGACAGGGATCCCCGGGGAGCTGTTTTTT.

V and J are TRBV9 and TRBJ1-2, with D possibly TRBD1 on 5 matching bases. The CDR3 contains 14 residues. The V end was cut by 1 base, the J end by 6 bases, with 13 bases between. Germline V gene lookup returns CDR1 SGDLS and CDR2 YYNGEE. CDR3 sequence: CASSVRGEVHGYTF. In DNA form, the CDR3 reads TGTGCCAGCAGCGTAAGAGGGGAAGTCCATGGCTACACCTTC.

This chain joins TRBV15 and TRBJ1-5, with TRBD1 matching 9 bases. CDR3 length: 16 amino acids. With 0 bases clipped from V and 11 bases from J, the junction kept 11 bases outside the gene matches. Germline values: CDR1 LNHNV, CDR2 YYDKDF (reference sequence). CDR3 protein: CATSRDFWTGEVAQHF. CDR3 nucleotide sequence: TGTGCCACCAGCAGAGATTTTTGGACAGGGGAGGTGGCCCAGCATTTT.

The CDR3 DNA sequence: TGTGCCAGCAGTTACTCGCCAACAACTAATGAAAAACTGTTTTTT. It translates to CASSYSPTTNEKLFF. The gene calls are TRBV6-6 and TRBJ1-4; D not resolved. The length of the CDR3 is 15 residues. The V end lost 0 bases, the J end lost 0 bases, and 5 bases lay between the germline ends. CDR1 and CDR2 from the germline V gene are MNHNY and SVGAGI (reference sequence).

The chain is built from TRBV13 and TRBJ2-1, with D tentatively TRBD2 (6 bases). Germline V gene sequence: CDR1 PRHDT, CDR2 FYEKMQ (reference sequence). V dropped 8 bases and J dropped 5 bases, with 25 bases sitting between them. The CDR3 consists of 17 residues. CDR3 in amino acids: CASAMLLGGGIDNEQFF. As DNA, the CDR3 is TGTGCCAGCGCTATGCTCCTGGGGGGAGGCATCGACAATGAGCAGTTCTTC.

V and J are TRBV5-6 and TRBJ1-2; 7 bases line up with TRBD1. The junction had 7 bases not matched to a gene; V was cut back by 4 bases and J by 4 bases. The CDR3 is made up of 14 amino acids. The germline V gene encodes CDR1 SGHDT and CDR2 YYEEEE. CDR3: CASSLPGTAYGYTF. CDR3 in DNA: TGTGCCAGCAGCCTACCCGGGACAGCCTATGGCTACACCTTC.

The gene calls are TRBV9 and TRBJ2-2; 7 bases match TRBD1. This CDR3 region has 14 residues. Germline trimming cut 0 bases from V and 6 bases from J; bases unmatched to any gene: 2. Germline V CDR1 and CDR2: SGDLS, YYNGEE. For the CDR3, the DNA is TGTGCCAGCAGCGTAGTACAGGGGCCCGGGGAGCTGTTTTTT. Its translation is CASSVVQGPGELFF. Complete variable domain (other parts from reference TRBV9 and TRBJ2-2): DSGVTQTPKHLITATGQRVTLRCSPRSGDLSVYWYQQSLDQGLQFLIQYYNGEERAKGNILERFSAQQFPDLHSELNLSSLELGDSALYFCASSVVQGPGELFFGEGSRLTVL.

The V gene is TRBV5-1, the J gene TRBJ2-1; D may be TRBD1 or TRBD2 (6 bases each). The CDR3 extends over 17 amino acids. Germline loops: CDR1 SGHRS, CDR2 YFSETQ. Trimming removed 2 bases at V and 4 bases at J, with 19 bases between. CDR3 region: CASSFRQAGSLYNEQFF. The DNA for the CDR3 is TGCGCCAGCAGCTTTAGACAGGCCGGGAGCCTTTACAATGAGCAGTTCTTC.

The chain recombines TRBV19 with TRBJ2-2, with D possibly TRBD1 on 5 matching bases. CDR3 size: 15 residues. Per germline, CDR1 LNHDA and CDR2 SQIVND (reference sequence). The V and J ends lost 0 bases and 3 bases respectively, with 8 bases between them. In DNA form, the CDR3 reads TGTGCCAGTAGTATAGATGACAGTTACACCGGGGAGCTGTTTTTT. Translating it yields CASSIDDSYTGELFF.